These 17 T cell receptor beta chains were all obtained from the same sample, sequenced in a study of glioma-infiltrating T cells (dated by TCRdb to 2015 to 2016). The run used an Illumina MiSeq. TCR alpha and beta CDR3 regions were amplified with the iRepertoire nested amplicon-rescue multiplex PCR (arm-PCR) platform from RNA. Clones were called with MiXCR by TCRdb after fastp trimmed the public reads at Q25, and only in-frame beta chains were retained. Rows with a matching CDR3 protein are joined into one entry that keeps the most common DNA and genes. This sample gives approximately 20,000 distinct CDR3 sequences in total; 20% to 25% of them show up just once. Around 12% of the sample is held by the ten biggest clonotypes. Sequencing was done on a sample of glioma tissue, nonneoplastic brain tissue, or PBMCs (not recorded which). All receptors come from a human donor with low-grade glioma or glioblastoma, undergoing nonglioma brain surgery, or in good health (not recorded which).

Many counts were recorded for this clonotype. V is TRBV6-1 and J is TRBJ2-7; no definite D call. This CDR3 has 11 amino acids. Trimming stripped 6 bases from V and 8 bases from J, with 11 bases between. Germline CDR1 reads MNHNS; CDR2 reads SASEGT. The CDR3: CASRELRQQYF. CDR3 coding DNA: TGTGCCAGCAGAGAACTTCGACAGCAGTACTTC.

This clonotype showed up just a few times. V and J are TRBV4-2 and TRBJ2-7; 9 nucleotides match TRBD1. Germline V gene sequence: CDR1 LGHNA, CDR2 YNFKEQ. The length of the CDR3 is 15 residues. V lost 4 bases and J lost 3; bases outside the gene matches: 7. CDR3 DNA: TGTGCCAGCAGCCTAACCTCGACAGGGGGCTACGAGCAGTACTTC. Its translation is CASSLTSTGGYEQYF.

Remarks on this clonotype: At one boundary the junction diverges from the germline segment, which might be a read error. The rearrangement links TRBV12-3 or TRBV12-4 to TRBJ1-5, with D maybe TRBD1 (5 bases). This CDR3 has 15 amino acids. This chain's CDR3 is CDSMEGSVSNQSQHF. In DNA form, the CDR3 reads TGTGACAGCATGGAGGGGTCCGTGAGCAATCAGTCCCAGCATTTT.

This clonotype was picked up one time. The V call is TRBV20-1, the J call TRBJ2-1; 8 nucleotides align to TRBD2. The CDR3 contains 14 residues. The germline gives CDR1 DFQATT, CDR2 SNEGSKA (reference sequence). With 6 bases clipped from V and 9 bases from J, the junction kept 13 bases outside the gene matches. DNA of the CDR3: TGCAGTGCCCCCCGGGAGGGGACCGGGGGTGAGCAGTTCTTC. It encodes CSAPREGTGGEQFF.

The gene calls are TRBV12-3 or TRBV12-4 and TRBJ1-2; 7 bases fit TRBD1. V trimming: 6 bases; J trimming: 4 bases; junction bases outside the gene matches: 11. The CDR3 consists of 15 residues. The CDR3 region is CASRHQADRSYGYTF. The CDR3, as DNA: TGTGCCAGCAGACACCAAGCGGACAGGTCCTATGGCTACACCTTC.

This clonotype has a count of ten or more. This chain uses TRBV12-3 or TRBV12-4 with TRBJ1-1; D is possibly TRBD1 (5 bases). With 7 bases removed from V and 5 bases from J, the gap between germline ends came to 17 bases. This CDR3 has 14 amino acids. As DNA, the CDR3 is TGTGCCAGCATTAACTCCGGGACGAGGACTGAAGCTTTCTTT. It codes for CASINSGTRTEAFF.

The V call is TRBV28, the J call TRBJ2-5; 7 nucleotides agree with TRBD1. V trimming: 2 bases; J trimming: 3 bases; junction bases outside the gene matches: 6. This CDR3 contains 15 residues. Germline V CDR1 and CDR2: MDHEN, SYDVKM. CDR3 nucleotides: TGTGCCAGCAGTTTACCGGACAGGAGGAAAGAGACCCAGTACTTC. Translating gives CASSLPDRRKETQYF. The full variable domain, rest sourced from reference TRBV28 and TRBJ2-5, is DVKVTQSSRYLVKRTGEKVFLECVQDMDHENMFWYRQDPGLGLRLIYFSYDVKMKEKGDIPEGYSVSREKKERFSLILESASTNQTSMYLCASSLPDRRKETQYFGPGTRLLVL.

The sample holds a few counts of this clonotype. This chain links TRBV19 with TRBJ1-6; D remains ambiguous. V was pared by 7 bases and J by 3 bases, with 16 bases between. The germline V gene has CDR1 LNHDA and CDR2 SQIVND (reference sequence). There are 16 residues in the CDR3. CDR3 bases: TGTGCCAGTAAGGATTACAGCTACAACTATAATTCACCCCTCCACTTT. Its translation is CASKDYSYNYNSPLHF. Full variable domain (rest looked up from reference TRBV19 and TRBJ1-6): DGGITQSPKYLFRKEGQNVTLSCEQNLNHDAMYWYRQDPGQGLRLIYYSQIVNDFQKGDIAEGYSVSREKKESFPLTVTSAQKNPTAFYLCASKDYSYNYNSPLHFGNGTRLTVT.

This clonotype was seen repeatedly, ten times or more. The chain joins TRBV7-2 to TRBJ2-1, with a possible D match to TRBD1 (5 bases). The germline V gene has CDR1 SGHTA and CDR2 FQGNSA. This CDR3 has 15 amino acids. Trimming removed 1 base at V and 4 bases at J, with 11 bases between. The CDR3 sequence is CASSLDRSYYNEQFF. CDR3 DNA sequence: TGTGCCAGCAGCTTAGACAGGTCCTATTACAATGAGCAGTTCTTC.

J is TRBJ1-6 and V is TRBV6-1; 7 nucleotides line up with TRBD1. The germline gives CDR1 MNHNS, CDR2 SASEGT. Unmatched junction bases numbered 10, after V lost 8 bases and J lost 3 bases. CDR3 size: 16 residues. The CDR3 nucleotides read TGTGCCAGCTCACCGCAGTCAGGGGGCTATAATTCACCCCTCCACTTT. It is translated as CASSPQSGGYNSPLHF.

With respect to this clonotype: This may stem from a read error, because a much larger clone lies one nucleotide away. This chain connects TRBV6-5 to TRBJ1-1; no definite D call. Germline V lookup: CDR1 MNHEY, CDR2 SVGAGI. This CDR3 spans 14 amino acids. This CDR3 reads CASSYSYSNNEAFF. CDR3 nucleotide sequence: TGTGCCAGCAGTTACTCCTACAGTAACAATGAAGCTTTCTTT.

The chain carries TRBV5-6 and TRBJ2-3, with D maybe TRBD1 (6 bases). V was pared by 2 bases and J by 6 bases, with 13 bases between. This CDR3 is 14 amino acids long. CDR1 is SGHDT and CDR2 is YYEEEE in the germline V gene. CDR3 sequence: CASSFSDRTDTQYF. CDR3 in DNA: TGTGCCAGCAGCTTTTCTGACAGGACGGATACGCAGTATTTT. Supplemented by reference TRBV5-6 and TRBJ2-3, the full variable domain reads DAGVTQSPTHLIKTRGQQVTLRCSPKSGHDTVSWYQQALGQGPQFIFQYYEEEERQRGNFPDRFSGHQFPNYSSELNVNALLLGDSALYLCASSFSDRTDTQYFGPGTRLTVL.

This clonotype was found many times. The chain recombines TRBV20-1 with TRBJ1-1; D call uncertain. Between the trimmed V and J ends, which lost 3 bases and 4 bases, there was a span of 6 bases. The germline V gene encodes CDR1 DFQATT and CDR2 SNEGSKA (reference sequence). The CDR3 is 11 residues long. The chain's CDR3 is CSASTATEAFF. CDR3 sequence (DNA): TGCAGTGCTAGTACCGCCACTGAAGCTTTCTTT.

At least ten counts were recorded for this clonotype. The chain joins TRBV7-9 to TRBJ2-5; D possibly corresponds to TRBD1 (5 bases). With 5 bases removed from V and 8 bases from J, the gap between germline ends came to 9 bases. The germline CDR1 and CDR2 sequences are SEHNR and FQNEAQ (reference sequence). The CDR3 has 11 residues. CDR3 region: CASSLQGTQYF. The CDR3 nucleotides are TGTGCCAGCAGCCTCCAGGGCACCCAGTACTTC.

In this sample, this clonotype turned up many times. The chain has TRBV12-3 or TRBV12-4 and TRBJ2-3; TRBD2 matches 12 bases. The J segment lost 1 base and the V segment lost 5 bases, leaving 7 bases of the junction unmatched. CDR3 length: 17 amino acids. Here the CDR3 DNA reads TGTGCCAGCAGTACACCACTAGCGGGAGGCCGCACAGATACGCAGTATTTT. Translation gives CASSTPLAGGRTDTQYF.

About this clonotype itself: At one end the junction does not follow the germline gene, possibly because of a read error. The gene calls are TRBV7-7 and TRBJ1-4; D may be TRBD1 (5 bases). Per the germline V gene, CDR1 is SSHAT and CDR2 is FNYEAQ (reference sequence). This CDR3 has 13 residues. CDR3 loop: CASSAGRDEKLFF. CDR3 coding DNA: TGTGCTAGCAGCGCCGGGCGGGACGAAAAACTGTTTTTT.

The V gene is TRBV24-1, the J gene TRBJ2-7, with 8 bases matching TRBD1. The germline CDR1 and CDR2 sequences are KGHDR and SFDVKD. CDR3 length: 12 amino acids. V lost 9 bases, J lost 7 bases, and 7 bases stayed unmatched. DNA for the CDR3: TGTGCCACCGGGACAGGCTACAAGGAGCAGTACTTC. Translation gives CATGTGYKEQYF.